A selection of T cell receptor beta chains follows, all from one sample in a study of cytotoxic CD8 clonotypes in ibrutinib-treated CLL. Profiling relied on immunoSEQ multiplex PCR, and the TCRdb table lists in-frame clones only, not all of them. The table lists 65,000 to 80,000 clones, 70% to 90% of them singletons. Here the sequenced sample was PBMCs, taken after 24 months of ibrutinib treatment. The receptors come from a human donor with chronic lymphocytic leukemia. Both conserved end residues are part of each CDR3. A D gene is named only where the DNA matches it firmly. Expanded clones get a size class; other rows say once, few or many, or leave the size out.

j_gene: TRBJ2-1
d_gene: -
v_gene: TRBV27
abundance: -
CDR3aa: CASSPQPISYNEQFF
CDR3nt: TGTGCCAGCAGTCCCCAGCCTATCTCCTACAATGAGCAGTTCTTC

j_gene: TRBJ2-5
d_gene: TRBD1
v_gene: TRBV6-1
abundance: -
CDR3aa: CASSERVTGFQETQYF
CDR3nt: TGTGCCAGCAGTGAAAGGGTGACAGGGTTCCAAGAGACCCAGTACTTC

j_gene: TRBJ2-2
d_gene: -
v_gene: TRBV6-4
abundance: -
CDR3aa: CASSDRGLNTGELFF
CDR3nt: TGTGCCAGCAGTGACCGGGGCCTGAACACCGGGGAGCTGTTTTTT

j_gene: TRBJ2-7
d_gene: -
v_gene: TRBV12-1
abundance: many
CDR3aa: CASSSGTRIHEQYF
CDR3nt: TGTGCCAGCAGCTCCGGGACTAGGATCCACGAGCAGTACTTC

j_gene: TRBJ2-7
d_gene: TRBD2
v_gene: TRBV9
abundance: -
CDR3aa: CASSEEAGPFYEQYF
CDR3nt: TGTGCCAGCAGCGAAGAAGCGGGACCGTTCTACGAGCAGTACTTC

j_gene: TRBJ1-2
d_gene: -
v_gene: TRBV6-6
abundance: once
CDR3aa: CASSYSGKTEGYTF
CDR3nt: TGTGCCAGCAGTTACTCCGGTAAAACGGAAGGCTACACCTTC

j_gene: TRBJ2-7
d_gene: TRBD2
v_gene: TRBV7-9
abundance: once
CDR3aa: CASSDPFIFTSGLSTEQYF
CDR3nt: TGTGCCAGCAGCGACCCCTTTATTTTTACTAGCGGGTTAAGTACGGAGCAGTACTTC

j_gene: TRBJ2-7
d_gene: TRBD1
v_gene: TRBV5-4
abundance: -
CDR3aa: CASSQGTATSYEQYF
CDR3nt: TGTGCCAGCAGCCAAGGGACAGCTACCTCCTACGAGCAGTACTTC

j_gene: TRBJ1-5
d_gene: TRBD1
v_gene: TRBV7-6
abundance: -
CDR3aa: CASSLGQGSGQPQHF
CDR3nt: TGTGCCAGCAGCTTGGGACAGGGGAGCGGGCAGCCCCAGCATTTT

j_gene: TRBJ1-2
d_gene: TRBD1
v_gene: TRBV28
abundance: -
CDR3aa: CASSPGTGGRGGYTF
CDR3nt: TGTGCCAGCAGTCCGGGGACAGGGGGCCGCGGTGGCTACACCTTC

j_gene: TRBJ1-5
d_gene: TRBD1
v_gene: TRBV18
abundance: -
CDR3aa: CASSLLGQGSQPQHF
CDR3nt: TGTGCCAGCTCCTTGCTCGGACAGGGATCTCAGCCCCAGCATTTT

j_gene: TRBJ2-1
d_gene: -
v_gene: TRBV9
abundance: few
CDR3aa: CASSVIPSGDQGNEQFF
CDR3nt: TGTGCCAGCAGCGTAATCCCCTCAGGGGATCAGGGCAATGAGCAGTTCTTC

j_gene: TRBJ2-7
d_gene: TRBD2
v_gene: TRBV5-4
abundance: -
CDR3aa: CASSLAGTSGSYEQYF
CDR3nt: TGTGCCAGCAGCTTGGCCGGGACTAGCGGCTCCTACGAGCAGTACTTC

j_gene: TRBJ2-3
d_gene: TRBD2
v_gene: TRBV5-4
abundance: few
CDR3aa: CASSPSSGGAADTQYF
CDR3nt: TGTGCCAGCAGCCCATCTAGCGGAGGGGCCGCGGATACGCAGTATTTT

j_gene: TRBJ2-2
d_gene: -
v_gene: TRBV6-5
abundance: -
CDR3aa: CATRGPKAGELFF
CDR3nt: TGTGCCACCCGGGGACCAAAAGCCGGGGAGCTGTTTTTT

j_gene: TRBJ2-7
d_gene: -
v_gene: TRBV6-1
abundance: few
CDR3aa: CASSEDVPPGAGGEQYF
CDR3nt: TGTGCCAGCAGTGAGGACGTCCCGCCGGGGGCAGGGGGGGAGCAGTACTTC

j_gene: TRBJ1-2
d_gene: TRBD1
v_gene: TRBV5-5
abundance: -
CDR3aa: CASSLETGRDYGYTF
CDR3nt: TGTGCCAGCAGCTTGGAGACAGGGAGGGACTATGGCTACACCTTC

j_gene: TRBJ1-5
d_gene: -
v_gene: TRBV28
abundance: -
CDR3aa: CASSYGQHNQPQHF
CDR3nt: TGTGCCAGCAGTTACGGACAGCACAATCAGCCCCAGCATTTT

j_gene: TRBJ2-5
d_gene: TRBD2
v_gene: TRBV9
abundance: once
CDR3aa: CASSPEALAGVETQYF
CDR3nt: TGTGCCAGCAGCCCTGAGGCCCTAGCGGGAGTAGAGACCCAGTACTTC

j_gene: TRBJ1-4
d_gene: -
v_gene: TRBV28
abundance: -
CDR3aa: CASSLKEEKLFF
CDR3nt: TGTGCCAGCAGTCTAAAAGAAGAAAAACTGTTTTTT

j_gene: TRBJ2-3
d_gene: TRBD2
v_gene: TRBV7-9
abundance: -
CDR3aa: CASSLGAFSGRAGTDTQYF
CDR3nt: TGTGCCAGCAGCTTAGGGGCTTTTAGCGGGAGGGCCGGCACAGATACGCAGTATTTT

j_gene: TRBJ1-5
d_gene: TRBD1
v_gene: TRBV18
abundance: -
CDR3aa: CASSPNRQGAGQPQHF
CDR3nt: TGTGCCAGCTCACCGAACAGACAGGGGGCCGGTCAGCCCCAGCATTTT

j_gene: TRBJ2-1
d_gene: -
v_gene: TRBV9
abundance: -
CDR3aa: CASRGDQSHEQFF
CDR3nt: TGTGCCAGCAGGGGAGATCAGAGCCATGAGCAGTTCTTC

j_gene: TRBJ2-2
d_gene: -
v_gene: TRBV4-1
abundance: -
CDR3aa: CASSQAGLMRDGELFF
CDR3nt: TGCGCCAGCAGCCAAGCGGGACTCATGCGGGACGGGGAGCTGTTTTTT

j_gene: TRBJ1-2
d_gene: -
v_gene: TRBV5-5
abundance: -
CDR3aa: CASSLEYGYTF
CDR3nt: TGTGCCAGCAGCTTGGAGTATGGCTACACCTTC

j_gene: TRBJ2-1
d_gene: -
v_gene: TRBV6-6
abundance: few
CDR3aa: CASSSSGGGSYNEQFF
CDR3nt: TGTGCCAGCAGTTCTTCAGGGGGGGGCTCCTACAATGAGCAGTTCTTC

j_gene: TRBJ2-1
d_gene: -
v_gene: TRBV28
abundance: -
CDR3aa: CASSFPPRRENNEQFF
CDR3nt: TGTGCCAGCAGCTTCCCCCCGCGGAGGGAAAACAATGAGCAGTTCTTC

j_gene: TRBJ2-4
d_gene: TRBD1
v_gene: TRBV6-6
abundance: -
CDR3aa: CASSQDRDDIQYF
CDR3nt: TGTGCCAGCAGCCAGGACAGGGATGACATTCAGTACTTC

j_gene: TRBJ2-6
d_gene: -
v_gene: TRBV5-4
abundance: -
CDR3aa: CASSMEGIVANVLTF
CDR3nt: TGTGCCAGCAGCATGGAGGGAATTGTGGCCAACGTCCTGACTTTC

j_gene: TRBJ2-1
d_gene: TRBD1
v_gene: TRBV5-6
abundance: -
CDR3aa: CASSSIDRDRQFF
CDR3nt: TGTGCCAGCAGCTCTATCGACAGGGACCGGCAGTTCTTC

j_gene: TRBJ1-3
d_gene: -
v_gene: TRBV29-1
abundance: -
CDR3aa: CSVLSGNTIYF
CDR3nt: TGCAGCGTTCTTTCCGGAAACACCATATATTTT

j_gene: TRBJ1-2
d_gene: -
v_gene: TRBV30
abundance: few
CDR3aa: CAWSVEGNGYTF
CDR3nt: TGTGCCTGGAGTGTAGAAGGGAATGGCTACACCTTC

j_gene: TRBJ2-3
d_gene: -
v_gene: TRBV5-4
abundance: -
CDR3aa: CASSRRVGDTDTQYF
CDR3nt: TGTGCCAGCAGCCGTAGAGTGGGGGACACAGATACGCAGTATTTT

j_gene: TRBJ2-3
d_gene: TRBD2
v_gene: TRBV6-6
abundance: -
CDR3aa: CASSTERAGAADTQYF
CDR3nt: TGTGCCAGCAGTACCGAGCGGGCGGGAGCAGCAGATACGCAGTATTTT

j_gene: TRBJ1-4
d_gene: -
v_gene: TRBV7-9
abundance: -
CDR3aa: CASSLGAAPNEKLFF
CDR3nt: TGTGCCAGCAGCTTAGGGGCGGCCCCTAATGAAAAACTGTTTTTT

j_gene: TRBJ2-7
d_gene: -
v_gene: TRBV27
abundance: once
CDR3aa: CASSPGTSFYEQYF
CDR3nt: TGTGCCAGCAGCCCCGGGACAAGCTTTTACGAGCAGTACTTC

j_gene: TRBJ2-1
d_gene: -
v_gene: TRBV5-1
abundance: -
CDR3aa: CASSLERALGEEQFF
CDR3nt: TGCGCCAGCAGCTTGGAAAGGGCCTTAGGTGAGGAGCAGTTCTTC

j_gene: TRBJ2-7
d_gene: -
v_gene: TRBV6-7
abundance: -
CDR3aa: CASSYSCDFNYEQYF
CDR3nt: TGTGCCAGCAGTTACTCCTGTGACTTTAACTACGAGCAGTACTTC

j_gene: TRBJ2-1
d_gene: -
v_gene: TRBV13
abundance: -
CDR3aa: CASSEWREAYNEQFF
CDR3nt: TGTGCCAGCAGCGAATGGAGGGAGGCCTACAATGAGCAGTTCTTC

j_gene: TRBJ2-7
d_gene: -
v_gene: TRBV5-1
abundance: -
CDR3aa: CASSLEGTSYYEQYF
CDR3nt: TGCGCCAGCAGCTTGGAGGGGACCTCTTACTACGAGCAGTACTTC

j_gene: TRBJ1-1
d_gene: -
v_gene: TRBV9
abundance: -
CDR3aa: CASSVGSDMNTEAFF
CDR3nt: TGTGCCAGCAGCGTAGGTTCGGATATGAACACTGAAGCTTTCTTT

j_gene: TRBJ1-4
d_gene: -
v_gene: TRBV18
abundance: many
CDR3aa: CASSQTGGANEKLFF
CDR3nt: TGTGCCAGCTCCCAGACAGGTGGTGCTAATGAAAAACTGTTTTTT

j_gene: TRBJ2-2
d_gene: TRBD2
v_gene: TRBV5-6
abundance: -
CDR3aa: CASRTSGNTGELFF
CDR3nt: TGTGCCAGCAGGACTAGCGGGAACACCGGGGAGCTGTTTTTT

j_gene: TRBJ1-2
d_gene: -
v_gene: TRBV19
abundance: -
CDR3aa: CASSTGAGYGYTF
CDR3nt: TGTGCCAGTAGTACCGGGGCAGGGTATGGCTACACCTTC

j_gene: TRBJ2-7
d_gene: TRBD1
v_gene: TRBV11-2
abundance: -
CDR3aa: CASSQGTGAIFEQYF
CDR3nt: TGTGCCAGCAGCCAGGGGACAGGGGCCATTTTTGAGCAGTACTTC

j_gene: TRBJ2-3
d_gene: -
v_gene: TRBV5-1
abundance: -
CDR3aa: CASSLFGGLSTDTQYF
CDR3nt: TGCGCCAGCAGCTTGTTTGGGGGGCTTAGCACAGATACGCAGTATTTT